This T cell receptor beta chain was recovered during a study of T cell responses to AZD1222 COVID-19 vaccine. Libraries were prepared by immunoSEQ multiplex PCR; TCRdb keeps only in-frame clonotypes and omits some of them. There are 150,000 to 180,000 clones in the sample; about 85% occur only once, and roughly 6.9% lies in the top ten. Findings and limits, study-wide: Sampling that yielded the repertoires occurred only after the peak T cell response. Recipients of AZD1222 seropositive at baseline numbered only six or seven. Compared with day 0, the breadth and depth of the Spike-specific TCR repertoire rose significantly after two doses of AZD1222.

As concerns this clone: Its antigen remains unknown.

Germline lookup yields CDR1 LNHNV and CDR2 YYDKDF (reference sequence). This CDR3 has 15 amino acids. V was clipped by 6 bases and J by 9 bases, with 18 bases between them. The V gene is TRBV15, the J gene TRBJ1-6; no firm D call. Sequenced material: peripheral blood, taken after recovery from COVID-19. This receptor was obtained from an adult who had recovered from COVID-19. The CDR3: CATSKQRVSGSPLHF. CDR3 nucleotides: TGTGCCACCAGTAAGCAGCGGGTTTCTGGTTCACCCCTCCACTTT.